These 17 T cell receptor beta chains were all obtained from the same sample, sequenced in a study of cytomegalovirus exposure and HLA in healthy donors. Amplification used 60 Vbeta primers and 13 Jbeta primers. The data were produced by immunoSEQ multiplex PCR, yet TCRdb's version contains in-frame clones alone and is incomplete. The sample lists some 200,000 clones; under 9.5% were seen once. The sample comprised PBMCs. The receptors come from a woman in her 30s in good health and CMV-seropositive.

This clone was counted between two and nine times. This chain uses TRBV4-1 with TRBJ2-7; tentative D call: TRBD2 (6 bases). CDR1 is MGHRA, CDR2 YSYEKL, per germline. V dropped 5 bases and J dropped 3 bases, with 14 bases sitting between them. The CDR3 loop spans 14 amino acids. The CDR3 DNA reads as TGCGCCAGCAGCTTCTTAGCGGTCCGCTACGAGCAGTACTTC. Amino acid sequence: CASSFLAVRYEQYF.

V gene TRBV29-1 combines with J gene TRBJ2-3; the match to TRBD1 covers 8 bases. V lost 5 bases and J lost 2; bases outside the gene matches: 3. Germline CDR1 SQVTM, CDR2 ANQGSEA. CDR3 length: 13 amino acids. CDR3 in amino acids: CSVRQGATDTQYF. The CDR3 DNA reads as TGCAGCGTTAGGCAGGGGGCCACAGATACGCAGTATTTT.

The rearrangement links TRBV7-3 to TRBJ2-5; 7 positions match TRBD2. With 2 bases clipped from V and 5 bases from J, the junction kept 2 bases outside the gene matches. Germline CDR1 and CDR2: SGHTA and FQGTGA. The CDR3 runs to 13 residues. This CDR3 reads CASSLGLGETQYF. In DNA form, the CDR3 reads TGTGCCAGCAGCTTAGGACTAGGGGAGACCCAGTACTTC.

This clone showed up just a few times. The rearrangement links TRBV2 to TRBJ2-5; D remains ambiguous. Per germline, CDR1 SNHLY and CDR2 FYNNEI. V dropped 6 bases and J dropped 7 bases, with 21 bases sitting between them. The length of the CDR3 is 15 residues. The CDR3 region is CASSESGLGLGTQYF. Written as DNA, the CDR3 is TGTGCCAGCAGCGAATCTGGCCTCGGGTTGGGGACCCAGTACTTC.

The chain carries TRBV5-6 and TRBJ2-7; 13 nucleotides match TRBD2. Per the germline V gene, CDR1 is SGHDT and CDR2 is YYEEEE. This CDR3 has 14 amino acids. The V gene end was trimmed by 4 bases and the J gene end by 6 bases; junction bases not matched to a gene: 4. The CDR3 coding sequence is TGTGCCAGCAGCAGGACTAGCGGGAGTACCGAGCAGTACTTC. Translating gives CASSRTSGSTEQYF.

This rearrangement joins TRBV5-1 to TRBJ2-7, with 9 bases fitting TRBD1. The CDR3 sequence is 14 residues long. Trimming removed 6 bases from V and 3 bases from J; junction bases left unmatched: 7. Germline-derived CDR1 and CDR2 are SGHRS and YFSETQ. CDR3 in amino acids: CASKVTGGYYEQYF. In nucleotides, the CDR3 is TGCGCCAGCAAGGTAACAGGGGGCTACTACGAGCAGTACTTC. The variable domain in full, completed from reference TRBV5-1 and TRBJ2-7, reads KAGVTQTPRYLIKTRGQQVTLSCSPISGHRSVSWYQQTPGQGLQFLFEYFSETQRNKGNFPGRFSGRQFSNSRSEMNVSTLELGDSALYLCASKVTGGYYEQYFGPGTRLTVT.

The chain couples TRBV25-1 to TRBJ2-7; 13 nucleotides match TRBD2. Trimming removed 4 bases from V and 0 bases from J; junction bases left unmatched: 6. The CDR3 runs 17 residues. CDR1 is MGHDK and CDR2 is SYGVNS in the germline V gene. CDR3 bases: TGTGCCAGCAGTGCAACTAGCGGGAGGGCAAACTCCTACGAGCAGTACTTC. Its translation is CASSATSGRANSYEQYF.

V usage is TRBV6-5 and J usage is TRBJ1-1; 7 bases align to TRBD1. The CDR3 extends over 15 amino acids. V lost 0 bases, J lost 11 bases, and 12 bases stayed unmatched. The germline V gene has CDR1 MNHEY and CDR2 SVGAGI. CDR3 DNA: TGTGCCAGCAGTTACTCTCCCGGGATGACAGGGAGGGCTTTCTTT. Amino acids: CASSYSPGMTGRAFF.

This clone was counted a few times. This chain links TRBV11-2 with TRBJ2-1; the D gene is possibly TRBD2 (6 bases). Trimming removed 0 bases at V and 15 bases at J, with 12 bases between. CDR1 is SGHAT and CDR2 is FQNNGV in the germline V gene. This CDR3 region has 12 residues. CDR3 loop: CASSLDGGLGFF. As DNA, the CDR3 is TGTGCCAGCAGCTTAGATGGAGGGCTGGGGTTCTTC.

This clone turned up a few times. V and J are TRBV2 and TRBJ1-2, with 7 bases fitting TRBD1. Germline V gene lookup returns CDR1 SNHLY and CDR2 FYNNEI. CDR3 length equals 12 residues. With V trimmed by 11 bases and J by 2 bases, 5 bases remained unmatched. The CDR3 region has the DNA TGTGCCCGTGGGACAGAAAACTATGGCTACACCTTC. This sequence encodes CARGTENYGYTF.

This clone was counted only a few times. V is TRBV7-8 and J is TRBJ1-6; no reliable D call. The germline V and J ends were trimmed by 3 bases and 3 bases, with 12 bases remaining between them. The CDR3 is 16 residues long. Germline V CDR1 and CDR2: SGHVS, FQNEAQ. The CDR3 sequence: CASSFRESGYNSPLHF. CDR3 bases: TGTGCCAGCAGCTTTAGGGAGTCTGGCTATAATTCACCCCTCCACTTT.

This clone was seen a handful of times. This chain connects TRBV9 to TRBJ1-2; maybe TRBD1 (5 bases). The germline V gene encodes CDR1 SGDLS and CDR2 YYNGEE. V was trimmed by 5 bases and J by 4 bases, leaving 9 bases between them. This CDR3 is 12 amino acids long. CDR3 sequence: CASSEDIYGYTF. The DNA for the CDR3 is TGTGCCAGCAGTGAGGACATCTATGGCTACACCTTC.

The chain recombines TRBV7-6 with TRBJ2-5; TRBD1 might be the D (7 bases). The CDR3 has 14 residues. Germline V gives CDR1 SGHVS, CDR2 FNYEAQ. Deletions cut 2 bases from V and 11 bases from J, with 18 bases between. DNA of the CDR3: TGTGCCAGCAGCTTACCCGCAGGGGGGCGTGAGCAGTACTTC. Amino acids: CASSLPAGGREQYF.

This clone appeared a few times. This chain joins TRBV7-9 and TRBJ2-3; D is uncertain. This CDR3 contains 14 residues. The germline CDR1 and CDR2 sequences are SEHNR and FQNEAQ (reference sequence). The ends were cut back, 1 base at V and 1 base at J, with 6 bases in the middle. The CDR3 here is CASSLGQGTDTQYF. The DNA for the CDR3 is TGTGCCAGCAGCTTAGGTCAGGGCACAGATACGCAGTATTTT.

The chain is built from TRBV2 and TRBJ2-3; 7 positions match TRBD2. CDR3 size: 14 residues. The V gene's germline CDR1 is SNHLY and CDR2 FYNNEI. J was trimmed by 4 bases and V by 1 base; bases with no gene match: 2. CDR3 sequence (DNA): TGTGCCAGCAGTGAAGTGGGGGGGTCAGATACGCAGTATTTT. Translating it yields CASSEVGGSDTQYF.

V usage is TRBV19 and J usage is TRBJ2-1; 12 bases are a match to TRBD2. The trim removed 3 bases at V and 0 bases at J, leaving 9 bases unmatched. Germline V gives CDR1 LNHDA, CDR2 SQIVND (reference sequence). This CDR3 comprises 19 residues. The CDR3 spells CASSIPGLAGLGSYNEQFF. In nucleotides, the CDR3 is TGTGCCAGTAGTATCCCGGGACTAGCGGGCCTCGGCTCCTACAATGAGCAGTTCTTC. Using reference TRBV19 and TRBJ2-1 for the parts outside the CDR3, the full variable domain is DGGITQSPKYLFRKEGQNVTLSCEQNLNHDAMYWYRQDPGQGLRLIYYSQIVNDFQKGDIAEGYSVSREKKESFPLTVTSAQKNPTAFYLCASSIPGLAGLGSYNEQFFGPGTRLTVL.

This clone occurred a few times. This chain links TRBV19 with TRBJ2-7, with 9 bases lining up with TRBD2. This CDR3 is built from 15 residues. V shed 1 base, J shed 1 base, and the junction held 2 bases outside the gene matches. Germline V CDR1 and CDR2: LNHDA, SQIVND (reference sequence). CDR3 sequence reads: CASSIASGISYEQYF. The DNA of the CDR3 is TGTGCCAGTAGTATAGCTAGCGGGATTTCCTACGAGCAGTACTTC.